The source of this T cell receptor (beta chain) is a study of CD8 T cells in Susac syndrome (dated by TCRdb to the late 2010s). For the study in its entirety: Repertoire sequencing was used to test whether CD8+ T cell activation and differentiation in Susac syndrome was antigen driven. The investigation overall reported the following: The study acknowledged that relatively few individuals were included in the TCR sequencing and HLA analysis.

RNA was extracted with the RNeasy kit and roughly 0.45 to 1 ug was reverse transcribed using random hexamers. The immunoSEQ multiplex PCR assay, covering 54 Vbeta and 13 Jbeta segments, was used to amplify TCR beta CDR3 regions. PCR amplification bias was corrected using a synthetic template baseline for primer optimization and computational correction. On the study's bioinformatics: Reads were assigned to V, D and J genes according to IMGT and analyzed in immunoSEQ Analyzer, with only productive sequences retained. Clonality was computed as one minus Shannon entropy normalized by log2 of the number of productive unique sequences. For each patient and control, public and private clones were evaluated within the 100 most prevalent clones. Clones were defined as Susac-specific if absent from the healthy and MS cohorts, from roughly 1,100 published viral clones and from other ImmuneACCESS disease sequences. Through fastp at Q25 and MiXCR, TCRdb rebuilt clones from the public reads, retaining in-frame beta chains. All rows with the same CDR3 protein become a single entry with the most common DNA and genes. TCRdb, not the authors, supplied the V and J calls. The sample contains approximately 150,000 distinct CDR3 sequences, roughly 95% of them found a single time. The ten largest clones represent approximately 0.094% of the sample.

High-throughput TCR beta sequencing profiled peripheral blood CD8+ and CD4+ T cells from healthy donors, Susac syndrome patients and multiple sclerosis patients. Treatment-naive patients with stable or active relapsing-remitting disease fulfilling revised McDonald criteria were used as multiple sclerosis controls. Bulk CD8+ and CD4+ T cells were purified by magnetic negative isolation, while CD8+ TEMRA cells were enriched using FACS. Blood was drawn into EDTA tubes, processed within 24 hours, and PBMCs were isolated by density gradient centrifugation. PBMCs destined for TCR sequencing were cryopreserved in liquid nitrogen and later thawed in a 37 °C water bath. Purity of sorted or isolated CD4+, CD8+ and CD8+ TEMRA cells was at least 90%. V loses 4 bases of germline sequence and J loses 0 bases, and the interval between the two ends is 8 bases. Taken from the germline V gene, the CDR1 and CDR2 loops are SGHRS and YFSETQ. The CDR3 covers 14 residues, taking in both the cysteine and the phenylalanine. Of all the DNA, just the CDR3 is kept, 42 bases in frame from base 1.

This clonotype has only one observation. There is no known antigen for this receptor. No clone much larger than this one lies a single base away; base qualities are absent. Evidence from a single read is weak. The sample comprised CD4+ T cells from PBMCs. This receptor was obtained from a human donor with multiple sclerosis. The sequence is built from TRBV5-1 and TRBJ2-1; perhaps TRBD2 is the D gene, with 6 bases matching. The CDR3 reads CASSPGDSYNEQFF. The DNA reads TGCGCCAGCAGCCCGGGGGACTCCTACAATGAGCAGTTCTTC.